This entry features one T cell receptor beta chain sequence. In its sample, this clone was seen many times. There is no known antigen for this receptor. Given a much more abundant clone one base away, this may be a read error. The sample is drawn from a study of metastatic and nonmetastatic thyroid tumors (dated by TCRdb to the early 2020s). At the level of the whole study: Repertoires from peripheral blood and from tumor or nodule tissue samples of malignant and benign thyroid patients were compared. General study outcomes and caveats: In both blood and tumor samples, TCR beta diversity was reported to be significantly higher in malignant tumors than in benign nodules.

Trimming takes 5 bases off V and 9 bases off J; junction bases not matched to a gene: 13. Reading the germline V gene gives CDR1 SNHLY and CDR2 FYNNEI. The CDR3, from cysteine to phenylalanine, totals 15 residues. Only the CDR3 portion is preserved as DNA: 45 bases, with reading frame beginning at the first base. Libraries were made using PCR. Reads for this sample came from an Illumina HiSeq 4000. The TCR beta-chain CDR3 region of each patient was profiled by high-throughput sequencing. On the study's bioinformatics: A classifier to discriminate distant-metastatic papillary thyroid cancer patients was built from CDR3 differences across clinicopathological groups. The Shannon index was used to assess repertoire diversity, and the Morisita-Horn index was used to assess tumor-blood repertoire similarity. TCRdb redid the processing of the public reads, applying fastp at Q25 and MiXCR, and retained in-frame beta chains. TCRdb's processing, not the authors' own work, is the source of the V and J calls. In this sample the table shows 45,000 to 50,000 clones, 24% of which occur a single time. Around 3.2% of the sample belongs to the ten largest clones.

No patient had received any treatment before thyroid surgery. The study retrospectively analysed patient clinical samples collected from about 2012 to 2018 using T-cell receptor beta sequencing. Source material: blood. The receptor was derived from a male donor with papillary thyroid cancer or a benign thyroid nodule (not recorded which). Some clones in this sample may be carry-over from other donors' samples. Recombination linked TRBV2 to TRBJ1-3, with 7 bases matching TRBD1. The encoded CDR3 is CASSSAQGDSGTIYF. The nucleotides are TGTGCCAGCAGTTCAGCGCAGGGGGATTCGGGCACCATATATTTT.